This entry lists 22 T cell receptor beta chains sequenced from one sample in a study of T cell repertoires in cytomegalovirus infection (dated by TCRdb to about 2019). No antigen has been assigned to these receptors. These reads were obtained on an Illumina HiSeq 1500. Using fastp at Q25 and MiXCR, TCRdb reprocessed the public reads and kept productive beta chains. Identical CDR3 protein sequences are pooled into one entry, listed with their most common genes and DNA. The sample table lists 75,000 to 100,000 distinct CDR3 sequences, approximately 46% of them with a count of one. The ten largest clones capture approximately 95% of the sample. The treatment or condition label, read with the paper, signifies: in vitro stimulation with specific CMV peptide epitopes to enrich CMV-specific T cells. Sequencing was performed on CD8+ T cells from cultured PBMCs, taken from culture after CMV antigen stimulation. These receptor sequences come from a human donor in good health (CMV status not recorded). Some clones in this sample may be carry-over from other donors' samples.

The chain links TRBV5-1 to TRBJ2-2; 8 bases are shared with TRBD2. V gave up 2 bases and J gave up 1 base; unmatched junction bases: 1. Germline values: CDR1 SGHRS, CDR2 YFSETQ. This CDR3 is 15 amino acids long. The DNA for the CDR3 is TGCGCCAGCAGCTTACTAGCGGTGAACACCGGGGAGCTGTTTTTT. The encoded protein is CASSLLAVNTGELFF.

This clonotype came up once. This rearrangement joins TRBV15 to TRBJ2-4; D is uncertain. V was clipped by 0 bases and J by 1 base, with 19 bases between them. The CDR3 is made up of 19 amino acids. CDR1 and CDR2 from the germline V gene are LNHNV and YYDKDF (reference sequence). In DNA, the CDR3 is TGTGCCACCAGCAGAGATCCGTCGCCGTTTCTGTTGGCCAAAAACATTCAGTACTTC. Translating it yields CATSRDPSPFLLAKNIQYF.

The chain links TRBV7-8 to TRBJ1-2; D unresolved. This CDR3 comprises 14 residues. V gave up 3 bases and J gave up 1 base, with 9 bases separating them. Germline-derived CDR1 and CDR2 are SGHVS and FQNEAQ. The CDR3 coding sequence is TGTGCCAGCAGCTTTTCGCAACTTAACTATGGCTACACCTTC. This encodes CASSFSQLNYGYTF.

The sample holds a few counts of this clonotype. V is TRBV11-2 and J is TRBJ2-5; D might be TRBD1 (5 bases). CDR1 and CDR2 (germline): SGHAT, FQNNGV. CDR3 length: 16 residues. V shed 0 bases and J shed 1 base, with 12 bases lying between them. The CDR3 DNA reads TGTGCCAGCAGCTTAGATGGTGCAGGGTCCCAAGAGACCCAGTACTTC. Protein: CASSLDGAGSQETQYF.

This clonotype was found once. V gene TRBV7-9 combines with J gene TRBJ1-1; possibly TRBD1 for D (5 bases). The length of the CDR3 is 13 residues. V gave up 8 bases and J gave up 3 bases, with 13 bases separating them. Germline V lookup: CDR1 SEHNR, CDR2 FQNEAQ (reference sequence). The CDR3 here is CASVKGRDTEAFF. The CDR3 region has the DNA TGTGCCAGCGTAAAGGGGAGGGACACTGAAGCTTTCTTT.

Here the CDR3 reads CASRIGTTYNQPQHF. The DNA of the CDR3 is TGTGCCAGCAGGATCGGGACAACTTACAATCAGCCCCAGCATTTT. The V call is TRBV7-8, the J call TRBJ1-5, with D possibly TRBD1 on 6 matching bases. The CDR3 totals 15 residues. V was clipped by 6 bases and J by 3 bases, with 15 bases between them. The germline gives CDR1 SGHVS, CDR2 FQNEAQ.

The chain couples TRBV7-9 to TRBJ2-7, with D perhaps assigned TRBD1 or TRBD2 (7 bases each). The length of the CDR3 is 16 residues. The ends were cut back, 5 bases at V and 0 bases at J, with 17 bases in the middle. Germline CDR1 is SEHNR and CDR2 is FQNEAQ (reference sequence). The chain's CDR3 is CASSPPGGTDSYEQYF. CDR3 coding DNA: TGTGCCAGCAGCCCCCCCGGGGGGACAGACTCCTACGAGCAGTACTTC.

This chain links TRBV7-9 with TRBJ2-3; 9 bases are shared with TRBD2. The CDR3 consists of 18 residues. Looked up from germline, CDR1 is SEHNR and CDR2 is FQNEAQ (reference sequence). V was pared by 5 bases and J by 1 base, with 13 bases of the junction left unmatched. The CDR3 DNA sequence: TGTGCCAGCAGCACCCCGTCAAGCGGGAGGTCACGCACAGATACGCAGTATTTT. Translating it yields CASSTPSSGRSRTDTQYF.

This clonotype appeared a few times. The chain links TRBV24-1 to TRBJ2-1; D remains ambiguous. Germline assignment: CDR1 KGHDR and CDR2 SFDVKD. Trimming removed 5 bases at V and 4 bases at J, with 11 bases between. The CDR3 consists of 14 residues. The CDR3 nucleotides read TGTGCCACCAGTGGGGGTTACGGATACAATGAGCAGTTCTTC. Translating gives CATSGGYGYNEQFF.

The gene calls are TRBV6-6 and TRBJ2-3; 8 bases map to TRBD1. This CDR3 region has 17 residues. Germline values: CDR1 MNHNY, CDR2 SVGAGI (reference sequence). V lost 6 bases and J lost 3; bases outside the gene matches: 14. For the CDR3, the DNA is TGTGCCAGCAGAAAACCCCGACAGGGGATGATAACAGATACGCAGTATTTT. Encoded protein: CASRKPRQGMITDTQYF.

The CDR3 protein is CASTGPGEQYF. In nucleotides, the CDR3 is TGTGCCAGCACGGGGCCGGGAGAGCAGTACTTC. The chain joins TRBV27 to TRBJ2-7; D is possibly TRBD1 or TRBD2 (5 bases each). V was cut by 7 bases and J by 7 bases, with 11 bases left in between. The germline V gene has CDR1 MNHEY and CDR2 SMNVEV (reference sequence). The CDR3 consists of 11 residues.

This clonotype appeared a few times. This chain joins TRBV12-3 or TRBV12-4 and TRBJ2-1; 12 nucleotides match TRBD2. V shed 2 bases, J shed 1 base, and the junction held 12 bases outside the gene matches. This CDR3 contains 20 residues. The CDR3 protein is CASSLYWASGRARSYNEQFF. In DNA, the CDR3 is TGTGCCAGCAGTTTATATTGGGCTAGCGGGAGGGCCCGATCCTACAATGAGCAGTTCTTC.

CDR3 protein: CASSPWTENTEAFF. DNA of the CDR3: TGTGCCAGCAGCCCTTGGACAGAAAACACTGAAGCTTTCTTT. The gene calls are TRBV5-6 and TRBJ1-1; D is possibly TRBD1 (6 bases). This CDR3 is built from 14 residues. The V end was cut by 4 bases, the J end by 2 bases, with 12 bases between. CDR1 is SGHDT and CDR2 is YYEEEE in the germline V gene.

Only a few counts were recorded for this clonotype. This chain connects TRBV12-3 or TRBV12-4 to TRBJ2-2; D is ambiguous. Trimming shortened V by 7 bases and J by 2 bases, and 17 bases separated the two germline ends. The CDR3 is 16 amino acids. CDR3 bases: TGTGCCAGCACTCCTTTCACCAGGCCAAACACCGGGGAGCTGTTTTTT. Protein sequence: CASTPFTRPNTGELFF.

The J gene is TRBJ1-6, the V gene TRBV6-1; D might be TRBD1 (6 bases). Germline V gene lookup returns CDR1 MNHNS and CDR2 SASEGT. This CDR3 region has 15 residues. Trimming shortened V by 3 bases and J by 7 bases, and 13 bases separated the two germline ends. The CDR3 DNA reads as TGTGCCAGCAGTGAGATCAGACAGGTCAATTCACCCCTCCACTTT. It specifies CASSEIRQVNSPLHF.

V gene TRBV12-3 or TRBV12-4 combines with J gene TRBJ1-3, with 7 bases identical to TRBD1. Losses at the gene ends were 6 bases for V and 2 bases for J; bases not matched to a gene: 7. This CDR3 spans 15 amino acids. The CDR3 protein is CASSFDRAPGNTIYF. CDR3 DNA sequence: TGTGCCAGCAGCTTCGACAGGGCCCCTGGAAACACCATATATTTT.

The CDR3, as DNA: TGTGCCAGCAGCTTAGCGGGCCCCCTAGCCTACGAGCAGTACTTC. It is translated as CASSLAGPLAYEQYF. This rearrangement joins TRBV7-6 to TRBJ2-7; D unclear. CDR1 is SGHVS and CDR2 is FNYEAQ in the germline V gene. The CDR3 loop spans 15 amino acids. V lost 0 bases to trimming and J lost 2 bases, with 11 bases between them. The full variable domain, completed using reference TRBV7-6 and TRBJ2-7, is GAGVSQSPRYKVTKRGQDVALRCDPISGHVSLYWYRQALGQGPEFLTYFNYEAQQDKSGLPNDRFSAERPEGSISTLTIQRTEQRDSAMYRCASSLAGPLAYEQYFGPGTRLTVT.

In this sample, this clonotype turned up a few times. The chain joins TRBV10-3 to TRBJ2-1, with TRBD1 matching over 11 bases. J gave up 7 bases and V 0 bases, and 2 bases lay outside the gene matches. Germline V gene sequence: CDR1 ENHRY, CDR2 SYGVKD. CDR3 size: 15 residues. In DNA, the CDR3 is TGTGCCATCAGTGAGTCGGACAGGGGGCATAATGAGCAGTTCTTC. It specifies CAISESDRGHNEQFF.

Details on this clonotype: At one boundary the junction diverges from the germline segment, which might be a read error. V and J are TRBV7-8 and TRBJ1-5; no definite D call. CDR1 SGHVS and CDR2 FQNEAQ come from the germline V gene. The CDR3 sequence is 14 residues long. CDR3 sequence (DNA): TGTGCCAGGAGCTTAAGAGAGACTCGGCAGCCCCAGCATTTT. It codes for CARSLRETRQPQHF. Full variable domain (missing parts from reference TRBV7-8 and TRBJ1-5): GAGVSQSPRYKVAKRGQDVALRCDPISGHVSLFWYQQALGQGPEFLTYFQNEAQLDKSGLPSDRFFAERPEGSVSTLKIQRTQQEDSAVYLCARSLRETRQPQHFGDGTRLSIL.

The genes are TRBV4-2 and TRBJ2-3; D uncertain. This CDR3 comprises 17 residues. CDR1 is LGHNA, CDR2 YNFKEQ, per germline. Trimming took off 1 base at V and 0 bases at J, with 14 bases between the two ends. The CDR3 spells CASSQAPAATSTDTQYF. CDR3 in DNA: TGTGCCAGCAGCCAAGCCCCGGCGGCAACTAGCACAGATACGCAGTATTTT.

This clonotype has a handful of counts. The CDR3 protein is CASTLRPTGPYSNQPQHF. As DNA, the CDR3 is TGTGCCAGCACCCTAAGACCGACAGGGCCTTATAGCAATCAGCCCCAGCATTTT. This chain joins TRBV7-8 and TRBJ1-5, with 7 bases matching TRBD1. This CDR3 is built from 18 residues. Trimming removed 7 bases from V and 0 bases from J; junction bases left unmatched: 15. The germline CDR1 and CDR2 sequences are SGHVS and FQNEAQ.

The table lists this clonotype with a few counts. The rearrangement uses TRBV7-9 and TRBJ2-5; TRBD1 is a possible D gene (6 bases). The CDR3 totals 15 residues. CDR1 SEHNR and CDR2 FQNEAQ come from the germline V gene (reference sequence). Trimming cost V 5 bases and J 1 base, with 14 bases left between them. CDR3 residues: CASSTQGTPQETQYF. CDR3 DNA: TGTGCCAGCAGCACCCAGGGGACGCCCCAAGAGACCCAGTACTTC.